These 26 T cell receptor beta chains originate from one sample sequenced in a study of blood T cell repertoires in COVID-19. Profiling relied on immunoSEQ multiplex PCR, and the TCRdb table lists in-frame clones only, not all of them. The data contain a few hundred thousand clones, around 92% of them seen just once; the ten biggest clones take up less than 3.5%. The sequencing sample was made of PBMCs or T cells enriched from blood (not recorded which). The receptors shown here come from a woman between 50 and 59 years old who had been exposed to COVID-19.

The chain combines TRBV18 with TRBJ2-1; TRBD1 matches 9 bases. V trimming: 4 bases; J trimming: 9 bases; junction bases outside the gene matches: 10. The CDR3 is 15 amino acids. Germline loops: CDR1 KGHSH, CDR2 LQKENI. The CDR3 DNA follows: TGTGCCAGCTCACTCGGGACAGGGTTAACGGGTGAGCAGTTCTTC. Translation gives CASSLGTGLTGEQFF.

This chain uses TRBV5-8 with TRBJ1-1, with D tentatively TRBD1 (6 bases). Trimming cost V 4 bases and J 0 bases, with 13 bases left between them. Germline V gene data show CDR1 as SGHTS and CDR2 as YDEGEE. This CDR3 has 15 residues. This CDR3 reads CASSVQQGMNTEAFF. CDR3 DNA sequence: TGTGCCAGCAGCGTGCAACAGGGAATGAACACTGAAGCTTTCTTT.

The V and J genes are TRBV30 and TRBJ1-2; D is perhaps TRBD1 (6 bases). This CDR3 is 13 amino acids long. Trimming took off 3 bases at V and 7 bases at J, with 15 bases between the two ends. The germline V gene has CDR1 GTSNPN and CDR2 SVGIG (reference sequence). The CDR3 loop is CAWRGKGETGYTF. CDR3 sequence (DNA): TGTGCCTGGAGAGGGAAGGGGGAAACTGGCTACACCTTC. Looking up the rest from reference TRBV30 and TRBJ1-2 gives the full variable domain: SQTIHQWPATLVQPVGSPLSLECTVEGTSNPNLYWYRQAAGRGLQLLFYSVGIGQISSEVPQNLSASRPQDRQFILSSKKLLLSDSGFYLCAWRGKGETGYTFGSGTRLTVV.

The rearrangement links TRBV28 to TRBJ1-1, with TRBD1 matching over 10 bases. The CDR3 contains 17 residues. The V segment lost 3 bases and the J segment 1 base; nucleotides outside the gene matches: 8. Germline V gene data show CDR1 as MDHEN and CDR2 as SYDVKM. CDR3 sequence (DNA): TGTGCCAGCAGTTTGGGGGGGACAGGGGTACGGAACACTGAAGCTTTCTTT. As protein: CASSLGGTGVRNTEAFF.

A remark on this clone: One end of the junction is discordant with germline, which a read error may explain. DNA for the CDR3: TGTGCCAGCAGCTTGATGGGTTTCGCGGGACTAGCGGGGGGGCCCTATCACTTC. Residues: CASSLMGFAGLAGGPYHF. The chain combines TRBV5-6 with TRBJ2-5; 16 nucleotides line up with TRBD2. CDR1 and CDR2 (germline): SGHDT, YYEEEE. This CDR3 is 18 amino acids long.

The rearrangement links TRBV5-4 to TRBJ2-5, with D perhaps matching TRBD1 (6 bases). Germline lookup yields CDR1 SGHNT and CDR2 YYREEE (reference sequence). The CDR3 spans 14 residues. The V gene lost 0 bases and the J gene lost 5 bases, with 11 bases spanning the gap. The CDR3 here is CASSLEGHSETQYF. CDR3 coding DNA: TGTGCCAGCAGCTTGGAGGGACATAGCGAGACCCAGTACTTC.

CDR3 DNA: TGCGCCAGCAGCCAGAGGACAGAGCGGACCGGGGAGCTGTTTTTT. This sequence encodes CASSQRTERTGELFF. The chain has TRBV4-1 and TRBJ2-2; TRBD1 is a possible D gene (6 bases). The germline V and J ends were trimmed by 3 bases and 5 bases, with 13 bases remaining between them. The germline V gene encodes CDR1 MGHRA and CDR2 YSYEKL. The CDR3 covers 15 residues.

The chain carries TRBV18 and TRBJ1-3; TRBD1 matches 8 bases. The V and J ends lost 5 bases and 3 bases, in that order; junction bases with no gene match: 6. Looked up from germline, CDR1 is KGHSH and CDR2 is LQKENI. This CDR3 comprises 15 residues. The CDR3 loop is CASSAQGASGNTIYF. The CDR3 bases are TGTGCCAGCTCAGCCCAGGGGGCAAGTGGAAACACCATATATTTT. Variable domain in full (rest from reference TRBV18 and TRBJ1-3): NAGVMQNPRHLVRRRGQEARLRCSPMKGHSHVYWYRQLPEEGLKFMVYLQKENIIDESGMPKERFSAEFPKEGPSILRIQQVVRGDSAAYFCASSAQGASGNTIYFGEGSWLTVV.

The J gene is TRBJ2-7, the V gene TRBV5-1; the D gene is possibly TRBD1 (6 bases). This CDR3 is 13 amino acids long. Germline CDR1 SGHRS, CDR2 YFSETQ. Deletions cut 3 bases from V and 3 bases from J, with 10 bases between. CDR3: CASSSGEVYEQYF. As DNA, the CDR3 is TGCGCCAGCAGCTCAGGGGAAGTCTACGAGCAGTACTTC.

The chain uses TRBV7-2 and TRBJ2-7; 10 nucleotides agree with TRBD2. Germline values: CDR1 SGHTA, CDR2 FQGNSA. V was clipped by 2 bases and J by 5 bases; unmatched bases: 3. There are 14 residues in the CDR3. The CDR3 loop is CASSLSSGGNEQYF. CDR3 in DNA: TGTGCCAGCAGCTTATCTAGCGGGGGTAACGAGCAGTACTTC.

The chain is built from TRBV4-1 and TRBJ2-5, with D tentatively TRBD1 (5 bases). CDR3 length equals 17 residues. Germline loops: CDR1 MGHRA, CDR2 YSYEKL. Trimming cost V 2 bases and J 5 bases, with 21 bases left between them. The CDR3 loop reads CASSQNVVQAFRETQYF. DNA for the CDR3: TGCGCCAGCAGCCAAAATGTGGTACAGGCCTTTCGGGAGACCCAGTACTTC.

The J gene is TRBJ2-7, the V gene TRBV6-5; TRBD1 matches at 9 bases. Germline CDR1 reads MNHEY; CDR2 reads SVGAGI. The CDR3 runs to 14 residues. V lost 5 bases, J lost 3 bases, and 5 bases stayed unmatched. The CDR3 region has the DNA TGTGCCAGCAGTAAGCGGGACAGGGACTACGAGCAGTACTTC. Translated, it gives CASSKRDRDYEQYF.

The gene calls are TRBV7-2 and TRBJ2-4; possibly TRBD1 for D (6 bases). Germline CDR1 reads SGHTA; CDR2 reads FQGNSA. The CDR3 is 17 residues long. Trimming removed 2 bases at V and 6 bases at J, with 20 bases between. CDR3 in amino acids: CASSLLGQGFFSNIQYF. CDR3 bases: TGTGCCAGCAGCTTATTGGGGCAGGGGTTCTTCTCAAACATTCAGTACTTC.

This clone was seen only once. The CDR3 loop is CSVEEGGMGPDTQYF. The DNA for the CDR3 is TGCAGCGTTGAAGAGGGCGGAATGGGGCCAGATACGCAGTATTTT. The chain joins TRBV29-1 to TRBJ2-3; TRBD1 might be the D (5 bases). Between the trimmed V and J ends, which lost 0 bases and 4 bases, there was a span of 14 bases. Germline V lookup: CDR1 SQVTM, CDR2 ANQGSEA. The CDR3 consists of 15 residues.

The V and J genes are TRBV18 and TRBJ1-3; a possible D gene is TRBD1 (5 bases). Germline assignment: CDR1 KGHSH and CDR2 LQKENI. V lost 2 bases to trimming and J lost 0 bases, with 8 bases between them. There are 15 residues in the CDR3. Here the CDR3 reads CASSPSDISGNTIYF. For the CDR3, the DNA is TGTGCCAGCTCACCATCGGACATCTCTGGAAACACCATATATTTT.

The rearrangement links TRBV19 to TRBJ1-1, with 7 bases lining up with TRBD1. This CDR3 region has 16 residues. Trimming took 3 bases from V and 0 from J; bases not matched to a gene: 7. From germline, CDR1 is LNHDA and CDR2 SQIVND (reference sequence). The CDR3 DNA follows: TGTGCCAGTAGTATCCCCCCACAGGGGTTGAACACTGAAGCTTTCTTT. Translating gives CASSIPPQGLNTEAFF.

The chain carries TRBV14 and TRBJ1-1; 8 bases line up with TRBD1. The CDR3 extends over 15 amino acids. J was trimmed by 3 bases and V by 0 bases; bases with no gene match: 3. CDR1 and CDR2 (germline): SGHDN, FVKESK. CDR3 residues: CASSQDRDRYTEAFF. CDR3 DNA sequence: TGTGCCAGCAGCCAAGATCGGGACAGGTACACTGAAGCTTTCTTT.

This sequence joins TRBV5-1 and TRBJ1-3; D remains ambiguous. The CDR3 runs 15 residues. Germline V gives CDR1 SGHRS, CDR2 YFSETQ. V lost 4 bases and J 0 bases, leaving 11 bases between the germline ends. The CDR3 bases are TGCGCCAGCAGCCCGGCGGGGATCTCTGGAAACACCATATATTTT. It encodes CASSPAGISGNTIYF.

The chain joins TRBV10-2 to TRBJ2-5, with a tentative D call TRBD2 (6 bases). This CDR3 spans 15 amino acids. From germline, CDR1 is WSHSY and CDR2 SAAADI. V lost 4 bases and J lost 2, with 14 bases in between. The CDR3 reads CASSGLGLAQETQYF. The CDR3 DNA reads TGCGCCAGCAGTGGGCTGGGGCTAGCGCAAGAGACCCAGTACTTC.

This chain uses TRBV28 with TRBJ1-6; D call uncertain. CDR1 and CDR2 (germline): MDHEN, SYDVKM. The CDR3 contains 18 residues. The germline V and J ends were trimmed by 6 bases and 0 bases, with 18 bases remaining between them. This CDR3 is CASSLGGASSSYNSPLHF. The CDR3 DNA reads TGTGCCAGCAGCTTGGGTGGAGCCTCGAGCTCCTATAATTCACCCCTCCACTTT.

The chain has TRBV7-6 and TRBJ1-1, with D maybe TRBD1 (5 bases). V gave up 4 bases and J gave up 3 bases, with 12 bases separating them. In germline, CDR1 is SGHVS, CDR2 FNYEAQ. The CDR3 is 14 residues long. Written as DNA, the CDR3 is TGTGCCAGCAGCTCTGGTACCAGGGACACTGAAGCTTTCTTT. Protein sequence: CASSSGTRDTEAFF.

This chain uses TRBV4-1 with TRBJ2-7; 12 bases map to TRBD2. Losses at the gene ends were 2 bases for V and 3 bases for J; bases not matched to a gene: 2. CDR1 MGHRA and CDR2 YSYEKL come from the germline V gene. The CDR3 contains 15 residues. The CDR3 reads CASSQTSGGYYEQYF. The CDR3 bases are TGCGCCAGCAGCCAAACTAGCGGGGGGTACTACGAGCAGTACTTC.

The CDR3 DNA follows: TGTGCCTGGAGTTGGCCGAACACCGGGGAGCTGTTTTTT. Translating it yields CAWSWPNTGELFF. V gene TRBV30 combines with J gene TRBJ2-2; no reliable D call. The V gene lost 2 bases and the J gene lost 0 bases, with 4 bases spanning the gap. Germline CDR1 reads GTSNPN; CDR2 reads SVGIG (reference sequence). There are 13 residues in the CDR3. Filled out from reference TRBV30 and TRBJ2-2, the complete variable domain reads SQTIHQWPATLVQPVGSPLSLECTVEGTSNPNLYWYRQAAGRGLQLLFYSVGIGQISSEVPQNLSASRPQDRQFILSSKKLLLSDSGFYLCAWSWPNTGELFFGEGSRLTVL.

This chain joins TRBV30 and TRBJ2-5, with 7 bases matching TRBD1. CDR3 size: 11 residues. Unmatched junction bases numbered 4, after V lost 8 bases and J lost 4 bases. Germline V gives CDR1 GTSNPN, CDR2 SVGIG (reference sequence). This chain's CDR3 is CADRVGETQYF. CDR3 nucleotide sequence: TGTGCCGACAGGGTAGGAGAGACCCAGTACTTC.

This chain uses TRBV30 with TRBJ1-2; 9 bases line up with TRBD1. V lost 8 bases to trimming and J lost 6 bases; unmatched junction nucleotides: 16. Germline V gives CDR1 GTSNPN, CDR2 SVGIG (reference sequence). The CDR3 is made up of 15 amino acids. This chain's CDR3 is CAGNLGTGRWNGYTF. For the CDR3, the DNA is TGTGCCGGAAACCTCGGGACAGGGAGGTGGAATGGCTACACCTTC.

This clone was seen only once. The chain recombines TRBV28 with TRBJ2-3; a possible D gene is TRBD1 (6 bases). Trimming shortened V by 3 bases and J by 0 bases, and 19 bases separated the two germline ends. The germline V gene encodes CDR1 MDHEN and CDR2 SYDVKM. This CDR3 is built from 18 residues. The CDR3 DNA is TGTGCCAGCAGTTTGTTCAGGGGCCCCCCGTCGAGCACAGATACGCAGTATTTT. Protein sequence: CASSLFRGPPSSTDTQYF.